Below, 8 T cell receptor beta chains from the same sample are listed, as sequenced in a study of OX40 agonist ivuxolimab in advanced cancers. Data came from immunoSEQ multiplex PCR; TCRdb stores just in-frame clones and leaves some out. The data hold 60,000 to 80,000 clones, with 70% to 85% observed a single time. The sample was CD4+ or CD8+ T cells sorted from blood, taken in a trial of the OX40 agonist ivuxolimab. These receptors were taken from an adult with an advanced solid tumor such as melanoma, head and neck, liver or kidney cancer.

The chain recombines TRBV20-1 with TRBJ2-7; D is uncertain. The V and J ends lost 6 bases and 6 bases respectively, with 9 bases between them. Germline V gives CDR1 DFQATT, CDR2 SNEGSKA (reference sequence). The CDR3 contains 10 residues. CDR3 amino acids: CSASKGEQYF. The CDR3 coding sequence is TGCAGTGCCTCAAAGGGCGAGCAGTACTTC.

This chain joins TRBV2 and TRBJ1-2; D unclear. V was trimmed by 8 bases and J by 5 bases, leaving 24 bases between them. The germline CDR1 and CDR2 sequences are SNHLY and FYNNEI. This CDR3 region has 16 residues. The CDR3 loop is CASSIAAKTEDYGYTF. Written as DNA, the CDR3 is TGTGCCAGCTCCATTGCGGCCAAAACAGAGGATTATGGCTACACCTTC.

As DNA, the CDR3 is TGTGCCAGCAGCTTGGGGGGACTAGCGGGCTCCTACAATGAGCAGTTCTTC. It is translated as CASSLGGLAGSYNEQFF. The V gene is TRBV5-4, the J gene TRBJ2-1, with 12 bases matching TRBD2. This CDR3 spans 17 amino acids. J lost 0 bases, V lost 0 bases, and 1 base had no gene match. CDR1 is SGHNT and CDR2 is YYREEE in the germline V gene (reference sequence).

The gene calls are TRBV9 and TRBJ1-3, with D perhaps TRBD1 (5 bases). V was cut by 1 base and J by 0 bases, with 11 bases left in between. Looked up from germline, CDR1 is SGDLS and CDR2 is YYNGEE. The CDR3 is 16 amino acids. CDR3 bases: TGTGCCAGCAGCGTAATGACGGGACCCTCTGGAAACACCATATATTTT. Its translation: CASSVMTGPSGNTIYF.

V usage is TRBV10-3 and J usage is TRBJ1-3, with D perhaps matching TRBD1 (5 bases). V lost 5 bases and J 0 bases, leaving 17 bases between the germline ends. Germline-derived CDR1 and CDR2 are ENHRY and SYGVKD. The CDR3 totals 17 residues. The CDR3 reads CAISLGDGDDSGNTIYF. The DNA for the CDR3 is TGTGCCATCAGTCTCGGGGATGGGGACGACTCTGGAAACACCATATATTTT.

The chain couples TRBV6-5 to TRBJ2-7; TRBD1 aligns across 10 bases. Trimming took 6 bases from V and 4 from J; bases not matched to a gene: 6. The CDR3 sequence is 14 residues long. The germline gives CDR1 MNHEY, CDR2 SVGAGI. The CDR3 protein is CASRRGTGVYEQYF. The CDR3 DNA reads as TGTGCCAGCAGGCGGGGGACAGGGGTTTACGAGCAGTACTTC.

The chain employs TRBV2 and TRBJ2-5; D call uncertain. Trimming left V 3 bases short and J 5 bases short, with 7 bases between. The CDR3 runs 12 residues. Looked up from germline, CDR1 is SNHLY and CDR2 is FYNNEI. CDR3 in DNA: TGTGCCAGCAGTGAGGTGTGGGAGACCCAGTACTTC. This codes for CASSEVWETQYF.

The chain links TRBV28 to TRBJ2-1; 10 nucleotides agree with TRBD2. The CDR3 has 15 amino acids. From germline, CDR1 is MDHEN and CDR2 SYDVKM. V shed 5 bases and J 8 bases; nucleotides not matched to a gene: 9. CDR3 protein: CASSTWASGSDEQFF. CDR3 DNA sequence: TGTGCCAGCAGTACCTGGGCTAGCGGGAGCGATGAGCAGTTCTTC.